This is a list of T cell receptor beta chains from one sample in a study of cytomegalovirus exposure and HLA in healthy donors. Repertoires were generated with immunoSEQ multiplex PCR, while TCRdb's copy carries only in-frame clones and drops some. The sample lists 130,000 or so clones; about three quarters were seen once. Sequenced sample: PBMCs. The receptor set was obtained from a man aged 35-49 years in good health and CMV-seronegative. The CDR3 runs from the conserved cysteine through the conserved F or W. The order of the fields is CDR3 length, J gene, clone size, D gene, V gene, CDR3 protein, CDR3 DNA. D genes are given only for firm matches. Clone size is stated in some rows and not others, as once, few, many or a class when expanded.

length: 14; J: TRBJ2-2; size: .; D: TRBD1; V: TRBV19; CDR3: CASSGQGRTGELFF; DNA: TGTGCCAGTAGTGGACAGGGTCGGACCGGGGAGCTGTTTTTT
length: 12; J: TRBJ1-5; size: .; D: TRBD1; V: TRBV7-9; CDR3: CASSPSQGGQHF; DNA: TGTGCCAGCAGCCCCTCCCAGGGGGGCCAGCATTTT
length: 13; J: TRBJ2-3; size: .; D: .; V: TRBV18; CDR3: CASSPSVLDTQYF; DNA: TGTGCCAGCTCACCATCGGTTCTCGATACGCAGTATTTT
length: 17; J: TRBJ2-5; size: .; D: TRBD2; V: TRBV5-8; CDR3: CASSGGLAGEVEKTQYF; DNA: TGTGCCAGCAGCGGGGGACTAGCGGGAGAAGTAGAAAAGACCCAGTACTTC
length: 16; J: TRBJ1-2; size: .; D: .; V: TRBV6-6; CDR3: CASSPTGPRGDYGYTF; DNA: TGTGCCAGCAGCCCAACAGGGCCCAGGGGTGACTATGGCTACACCTTC
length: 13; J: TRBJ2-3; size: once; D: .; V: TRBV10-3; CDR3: CAISEGRQDTQYF; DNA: TGTGCCATCAGTGAGGGGCGTCAAGATACGCAGTATTTT
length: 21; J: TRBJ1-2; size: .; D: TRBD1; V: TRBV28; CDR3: CASSFPAVDRTGRVSFYGYTF; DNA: TGTGCCAGCAGTTTTCCAGCCGTCGATAGGACAGGGAGGGTATCGTTCTATGGCTACACCTTC
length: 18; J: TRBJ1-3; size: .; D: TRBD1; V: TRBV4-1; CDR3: CASSQGSRGPLSGNTIYF; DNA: TGCGCCAGCAGCCAAGGATCGAGGGGGCCCCTCTCTGGAAACACCATATATTTT
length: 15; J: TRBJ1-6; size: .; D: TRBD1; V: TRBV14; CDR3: CASSMLQGGSSPLHF; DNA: TGTGCCAGCAGCATGTTACAGGGGGGTTCTTCACCCCTCCACTTT
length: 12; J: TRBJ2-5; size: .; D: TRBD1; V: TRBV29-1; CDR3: CSGTGTGETQYF; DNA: TGCAGCGGGACAGGGACGGGAGAGACCCAGTACTTC